This TCR beta chain was identified in a study of blood T cell repertoires in COVID-19. Overall study context: From T cells, B-cell-depleted T cells, or PBMCs came the material, which was cDNA or gDNA.

This CDR3 contains 15 residues. Trimming removed 3 bases at V and 0 bases at J, with 9 bases between. Germline assignment: CDR1 LNHDA and CDR2 SQIVND (reference sequence). The table came from immunoSEQ multiplex PCR; TCRdb's copy has only in-frame clones and leaves some out. Of a few hundred thousand clones in the sample, more than 75% were seen once. The material sequenced was peripheral blood. The TCR comes from a man aged 60-69 years with acute or convalescent COVID-19. The chain couples TRBV19 to TRBJ1-5, with unresolved D. CDR3: CASSMSQISNQPQHF. CDR3 bases: TGTGCCAGTAGTATGTCCCAAATTAGCAATCAGCCCCAGCATTTT.